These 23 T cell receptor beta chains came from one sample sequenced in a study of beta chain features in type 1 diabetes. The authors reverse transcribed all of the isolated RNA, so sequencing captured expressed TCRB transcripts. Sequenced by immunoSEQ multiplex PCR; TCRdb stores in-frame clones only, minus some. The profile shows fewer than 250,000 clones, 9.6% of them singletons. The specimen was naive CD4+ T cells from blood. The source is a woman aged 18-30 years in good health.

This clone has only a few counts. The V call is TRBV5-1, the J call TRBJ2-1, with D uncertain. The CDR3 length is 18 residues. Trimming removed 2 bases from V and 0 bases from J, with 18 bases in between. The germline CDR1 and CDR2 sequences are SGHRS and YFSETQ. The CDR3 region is CASSFTAFLLNSYNEQFF. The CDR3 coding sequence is TGCGCCAGCAGCTTTACAGCCTTCCTATTAAACTCCTACAATGAGCAGTTCTTC.

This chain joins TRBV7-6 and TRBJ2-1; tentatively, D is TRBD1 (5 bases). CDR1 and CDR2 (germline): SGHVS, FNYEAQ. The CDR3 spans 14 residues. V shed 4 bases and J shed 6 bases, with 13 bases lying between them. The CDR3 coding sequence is TGTGCCAGCAGCTCTACGCCTCAGGGCAATGAGCAGTTCTTC. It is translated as CASSSTPQGNEQFF.

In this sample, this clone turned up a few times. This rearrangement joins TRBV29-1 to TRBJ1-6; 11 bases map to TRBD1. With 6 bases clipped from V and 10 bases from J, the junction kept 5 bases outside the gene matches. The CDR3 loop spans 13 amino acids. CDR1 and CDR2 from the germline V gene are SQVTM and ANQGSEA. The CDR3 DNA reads TGCAGCGTCAAGGACAGGGGGCACTCACCCCTCCACTTT. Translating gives CSVKDRGHSPLHF.

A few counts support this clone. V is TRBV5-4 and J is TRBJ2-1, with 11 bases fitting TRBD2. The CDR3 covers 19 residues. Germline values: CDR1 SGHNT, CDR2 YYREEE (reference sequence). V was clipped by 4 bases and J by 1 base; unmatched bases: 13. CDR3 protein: CASSGSGTSGGRSYNEQFF. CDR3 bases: TGTGCCAGCAGCGGATCCGGGACTAGCGGAGGCCGATCCTACAATGAGCAGTTCTTC.

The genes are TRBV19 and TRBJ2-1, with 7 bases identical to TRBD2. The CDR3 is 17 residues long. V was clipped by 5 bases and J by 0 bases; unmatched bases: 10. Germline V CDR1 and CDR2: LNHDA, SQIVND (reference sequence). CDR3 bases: TGTGCCAGTAGTTGGCCTAGCGGCGCTACCTCCTACAATGAGCAGTTCTTC. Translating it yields CASSWPSGATSYNEQFF. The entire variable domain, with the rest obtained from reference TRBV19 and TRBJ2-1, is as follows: DGGITQSPKYLFRKEGQNVTLSCEQNLNHDAMYWYRQDPGQGLRLIYYSQIVNDFQKGDIAEGYSVSREKKESFPLTVTSAQKNPTAFYLCASSWPSGATSYNEQFFGPGTRLTVL.

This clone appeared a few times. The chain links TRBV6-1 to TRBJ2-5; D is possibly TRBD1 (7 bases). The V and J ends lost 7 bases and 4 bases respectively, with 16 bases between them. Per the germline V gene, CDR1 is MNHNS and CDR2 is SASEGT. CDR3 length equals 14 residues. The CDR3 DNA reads TGTGCCAGCAAGTGGGATCAGGGGGGAGAGACCCAGTACTTC. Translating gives CASKWDQGGETQYF.

CDR3 loop: CASSTPRGGASEGNEQFF. CDR3 coding DNA: TGTGCCAGCAGCACCCCCCGGGGGGGAGCCTCGGAAGGGAATGAGCAGTTCTTC. The chain couples TRBV7-9 to TRBJ2-1; 8 nucleotides agree with TRBD2. J lost 7 bases, V lost 5 bases, and 19 bases had no gene match. Per the germline V gene, CDR1 is SEHNR and CDR2 is FQNEAQ (reference sequence). The CDR3 has 18 residues. The full variable domain, completed using reference TRBV7-9 and TRBJ2-1, is DTGVSQNPRHKITKRGQNVTFRCDPISEHNRLYWYRQTLGQGPEFLTYFQNEAQLEKSRLLSDRFSAERPKGSFSTLEIQRTEQGDSAMYLCASSTPRGGASEGNEQFFGPGTRLTVL.

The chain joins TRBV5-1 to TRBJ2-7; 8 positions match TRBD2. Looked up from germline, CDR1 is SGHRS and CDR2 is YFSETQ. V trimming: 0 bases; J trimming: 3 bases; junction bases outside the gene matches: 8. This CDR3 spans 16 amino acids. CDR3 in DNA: TGCGCCAGCAGCTTGGATTCCGGGACTAGGATCTACGAGCAGTACTTC. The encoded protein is CASSLDSGTRIYEQYF.

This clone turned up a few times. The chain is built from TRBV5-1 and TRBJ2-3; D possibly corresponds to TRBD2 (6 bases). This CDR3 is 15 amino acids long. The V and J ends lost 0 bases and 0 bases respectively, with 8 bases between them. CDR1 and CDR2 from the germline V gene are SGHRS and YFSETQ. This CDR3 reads CASSLGGTSTDTQYF. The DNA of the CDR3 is TGCGCCAGCAGCTTGGGCGGGACTAGCACAGATACGCAGTATTTT.

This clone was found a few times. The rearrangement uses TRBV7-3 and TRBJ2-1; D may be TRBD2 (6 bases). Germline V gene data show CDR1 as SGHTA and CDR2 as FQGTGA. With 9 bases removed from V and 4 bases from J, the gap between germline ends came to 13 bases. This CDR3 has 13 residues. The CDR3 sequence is CASGGTGYNEQFF. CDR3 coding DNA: TGTGCCAGTGGGGGGACTGGATACAATGAGCAGTTCTTC.

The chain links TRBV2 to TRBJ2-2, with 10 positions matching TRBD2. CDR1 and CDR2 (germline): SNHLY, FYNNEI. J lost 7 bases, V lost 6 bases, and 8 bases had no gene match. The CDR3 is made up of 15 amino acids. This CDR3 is CASRLAGNMVGELFF. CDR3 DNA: TGTGCCAGCAGACTAGCGGGAAACATGGTCGGGGAGCTGTTTTTT.

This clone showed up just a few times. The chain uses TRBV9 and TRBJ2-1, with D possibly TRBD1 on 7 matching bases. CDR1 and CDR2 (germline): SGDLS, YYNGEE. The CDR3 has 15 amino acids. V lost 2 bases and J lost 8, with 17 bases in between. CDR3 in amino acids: CASSVRGAGLDEQFF. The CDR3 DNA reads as TGTGCCAGCAGCGTCAGGGGGGCGGGTTTAGATGAGCAGTTCTTC. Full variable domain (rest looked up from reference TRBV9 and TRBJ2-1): DSGVTQTPKHLITATGQRVTLRCSPRSGDLSVYWYQQSLDQGLQFLIQYYNGEERAKGNILERFSAQQFPDLHSELNLSSLELGDSALYFCASSVRGAGLDEQFFGPGTRLTVL.

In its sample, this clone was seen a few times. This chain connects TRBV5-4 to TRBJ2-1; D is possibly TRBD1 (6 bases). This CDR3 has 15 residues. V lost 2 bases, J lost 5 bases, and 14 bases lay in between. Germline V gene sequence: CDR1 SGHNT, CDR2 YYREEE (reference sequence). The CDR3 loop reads CASSLNTGQHNEQFF. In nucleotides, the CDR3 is TGTGCCAGCAGCTTAAATACCGGACAGCACAATGAGCAGTTCTTC.

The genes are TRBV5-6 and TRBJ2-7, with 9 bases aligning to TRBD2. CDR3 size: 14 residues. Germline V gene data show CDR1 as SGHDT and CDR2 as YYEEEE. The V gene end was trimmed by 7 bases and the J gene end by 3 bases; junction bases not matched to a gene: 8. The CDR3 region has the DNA TGTGCCAGCCGTGATAGCGGGAGAAACTACGAGCAGTACTTC. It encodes CASRDSGRNYEQYF.

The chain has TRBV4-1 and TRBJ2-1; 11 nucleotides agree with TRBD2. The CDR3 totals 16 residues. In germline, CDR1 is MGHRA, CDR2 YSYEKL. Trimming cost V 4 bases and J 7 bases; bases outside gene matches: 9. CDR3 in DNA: TGCGCCAGCAGCCCATCCCCTAGCGGGAGGCGAAATGAGCAGTTCTTC. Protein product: CASSPSPSGRRNEQFF.

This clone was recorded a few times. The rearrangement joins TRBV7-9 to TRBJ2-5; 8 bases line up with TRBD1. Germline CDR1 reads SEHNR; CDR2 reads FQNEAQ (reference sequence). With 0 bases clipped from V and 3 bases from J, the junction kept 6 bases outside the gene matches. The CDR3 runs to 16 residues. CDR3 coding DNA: TGTGCCAGCAGCTTAGCCTCCGGGACAGGAAAAGAGACCCAGTACTTC. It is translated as CASSLASGTGKETQYF.

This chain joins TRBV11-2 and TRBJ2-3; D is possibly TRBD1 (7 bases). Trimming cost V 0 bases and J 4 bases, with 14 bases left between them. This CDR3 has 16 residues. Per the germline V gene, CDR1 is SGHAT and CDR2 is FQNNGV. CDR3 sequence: CASSLDLARGADTQYF. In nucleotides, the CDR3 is TGTGCCAGCAGCTTAGATTTGGCCAGGGGGGCAGATACGCAGTATTTT.

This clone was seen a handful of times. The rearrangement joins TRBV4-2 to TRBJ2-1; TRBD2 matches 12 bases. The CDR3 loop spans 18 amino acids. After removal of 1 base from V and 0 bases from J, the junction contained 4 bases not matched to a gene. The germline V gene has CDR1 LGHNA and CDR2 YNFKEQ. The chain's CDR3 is CASSQGLAGGSSYNEQFF. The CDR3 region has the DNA TGTGCCAGCAGCCAAGGGCTAGCGGGAGGGAGCTCCTACAATGAGCAGTTCTTC.

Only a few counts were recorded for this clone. CDR3 coding DNA: TGTGCCAGCTCACCGGGACAAGTTCGAGAGACCCAGTACTTC. Amino acid sequence: CASSPGQVRETQYF. The genes are TRBV18 and TRBJ2-5; TRBD1 is a possible D gene (6 bases). Looked up from germline, CDR1 is KGHSH and CDR2 is LQKENI. The CDR3 contains 14 residues. V dropped 3 bases and J dropped 4 bases, with 12 bases sitting between them.

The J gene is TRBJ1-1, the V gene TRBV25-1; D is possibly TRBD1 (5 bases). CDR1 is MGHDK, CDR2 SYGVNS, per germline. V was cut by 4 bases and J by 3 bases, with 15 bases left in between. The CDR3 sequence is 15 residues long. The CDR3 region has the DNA TGTGCCAGCAGTGCACGCGGGACGGGTTACACTGAAGCTTTCTTT. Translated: CASSARGTGYTEAFF.

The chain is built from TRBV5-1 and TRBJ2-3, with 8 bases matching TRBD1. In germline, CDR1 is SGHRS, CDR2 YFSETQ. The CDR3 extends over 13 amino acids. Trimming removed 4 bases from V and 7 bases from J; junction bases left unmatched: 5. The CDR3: CASSGTGSNTQYF. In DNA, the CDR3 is TGCGCCAGCAGCGGGACAGGATCCAATACGCAGTATTTT. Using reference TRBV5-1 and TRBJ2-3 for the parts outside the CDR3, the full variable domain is KAGVTQTPRYLIKTRGQQVTLSCSPISGHRSVSWYQQTPGQGLQFLFEYFSETQRNKGNFPGRFSGRQFSNSRSEMNVSTLELGDSALYLCASSGTGSNTQYFGPGTRLTVL.

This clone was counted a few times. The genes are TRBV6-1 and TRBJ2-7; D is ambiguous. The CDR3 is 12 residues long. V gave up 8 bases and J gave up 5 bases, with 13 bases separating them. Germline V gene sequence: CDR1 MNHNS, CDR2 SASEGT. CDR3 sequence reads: CASSFLPDEQYF. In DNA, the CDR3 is TGTGCCAGCTCCTTCCTTCCCGACGAGCAGTACTTC.

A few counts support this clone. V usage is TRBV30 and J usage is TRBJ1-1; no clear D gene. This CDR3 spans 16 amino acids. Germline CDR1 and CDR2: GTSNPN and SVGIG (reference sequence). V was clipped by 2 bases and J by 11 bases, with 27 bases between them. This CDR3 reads CAWSSYPAGQTHGAFF. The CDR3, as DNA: TGTGCCTGGAGTTCCTACCCGGCGGGCCAAACCCATGGGGCTTTCTTT.